This T cell receptor beta chain was observed in a study of shared clonotypes between healthy human individuals. Study background: The cohort comprised a couple of women and a few men. Their ages spanned 18 to 49 years.

Study results and limitations: Sequencing depth was expected to influence donor clonotype sharing.

For this clone: Its antigen is not known.

This CDR3 region has 13 residues. With 7 bases clipped from V and 4 bases from J, the junction kept 6 bases outside the gene matches. Germline assignment: CDR1 LNHDA and CDR2 SQIVND (reference sequence). This table comes from immunoSEQ multiplex PCR, and its TCRdb copy is limited to in-frame clones, with some not included. The sample has 1,500,000 or so clones, about 96% seen once. This sequence joins TRBV19 and TRBJ1-2; 7 bases map to TRBD1. The clonotype comes from a man aged 25-45 years in good health. The sample was naive CD4+ T cells sorted from blood. The subset is: CD45RA+ positively selected. The CDR3 DNA follows: TGTGCCAGTACCCCTAGGACAGGCTATGGCTACACCTTC. This gives the protein CASTPRTGYGYTF.